The 20 T cell receptor beta chains given below trace back to one sample, sequenced in a study of CD8+CD57+ T cells in acquired aplastic anemia. Researchers used genomic DNA as the template to profile TCR beta VDJ and CDR3. TCRdb reprocessed the reads via MiXCR and lists one record per CDR3 protein. The table shows around 180,000 distinct CDR3 sequences, with roughly 64% occurring only once. Input material: sorted CD4+, CD8+, or CD8+CD57+ T cells (not recorded which) from PBMCs. The receptors were gathered from a human donor with severe aplastic anemia or a healthy control (not recorded which).

This clonotype was observed a few times. The chain links TRBV20-1 to TRBJ2-7, with D possibly matching TRBD1 (6 bases). Looked up from germline, CDR1 is DFQATT and CDR2 is SNEGSKA (reference sequence). The V end was cut by 6 bases, the J end by 2 bases, with 11 bases between. This CDR3 comprises 12 residues. CDR3 sequence (DNA): TGCAGTGCAAGCCGGGACACCTACGAGCAGTACTTC. It translates to CSASRDTYEQYF.

The V gene is TRBV19, the J gene TRBJ2-2; 7 nucleotides match TRBD1. The CDR3 contains 14 residues. Germline CDR1 is LNHDA and CDR2 is SQIVND (reference sequence). V lost 5 bases and J lost 3; bases outside the gene matches: 3. CDR3 coding DNA: TGTGCCAGTAGTCGAACAGGGGACACCGGGGAGCTGTTTTTT. Encoded protein: CASSRTGDTGELFF. Combining the CDR3 with reference TRBV19 and TRBJ2-2 gives the whole variable domain DGGITQSPKYLFRKEGQNVTLSCEQNLNHDAMYWYRQDPGQGLRLIYYSQIVNDFQKGDIAEGYSVSREKKESFPLTVTSAQKNPTAFYLCASSRTGDTGELFFGEGSRLTVL.

The chain uses TRBV7-9 and TRBJ2-1, with a weak D call TRBD2 (5 bases). Germline loops: CDR1 SEHNR, CDR2 FQNEAQ (reference sequence). V lost 5 bases, J lost 8 bases, and 10 bases lay in between. The CDR3 consists of 12 residues. The CDR3 region is CASSGRGYEQFF. The CDR3 coding sequence is TGTGCCAGCAGCGGTCGGGGTTATGAGCAGTTCTTC.

The genes are TRBV24-1 and TRBJ2-7; a possible D gene is TRBD1 (6 bases). The V end lost 6 bases, the J end lost 2 bases, and 13 bases lay between the germline ends. CDR1 and CDR2 (germline): KGHDR, SFDVKD. The CDR3 has 14 residues. CDR3 in amino acids: CATSPAGVAYEQYF. The CDR3 DNA follows: TGTGCCACCAGTCCCGCAGGGGTAGCCTACGAGCAGTACTTC.

CDR3 amino acids: CASSPEGIGRNYEQYF. The CDR3 bases are TGTGCCAGCAGTCCAGAGGGGATTGGGCGAAACTACGAGCAGTACTTC. The chain has TRBV2 and TRBJ2-7; TRBD1 or TRBD2 may be the D gene (5 bases each). V gave up 5 bases and J gave up 3 bases, with 20 bases separating them. Looked up from germline, CDR1 is SNHLY and CDR2 is FYNNEI. The CDR3 sequence is 16 residues long.

This clonotype was recorded many times. This chain uses TRBV13 with TRBJ2-7, with TRBD1 matching over 9 bases. The germline V gene has CDR1 PRHDT and CDR2 FYEKMQ (reference sequence). The CDR3 is 15 residues long. V shed 5 bases and J 5 bases; nucleotides not matched to a gene: 10. CDR3 loop: CASSPQATGGDEQYF. The CDR3 coding sequence is TGTGCCAGCAGCCCGCAGGCCACAGGGGGCGACGAGCAGTACTTC.

This clonotype was seen many times. V is TRBV5-8 and J is TRBJ2-1; 10 nucleotides agree with TRBD2. The CDR3 has 15 amino acids. V lost 0 bases to trimming and J lost 5 bases; unmatched junction nucleotides: 2. Germline loops: CDR1 SGHTS, CDR2 YDEGEE. CDR3 sequence reads: CASSLVTSGDNEQFF. The CDR3 region has the DNA TGTGCCAGCAGCTTGGTAACTAGCGGGGACAATGAGCAGTTCTTC.

The rearrangement uses TRBV12-3 or TRBV12-4 and TRBJ2-7, with 8 bases that match TRBD2. J gave up 3 bases and V 7 bases, and 8 bases lay outside the gene matches. CDR3 size: 14 residues. This CDR3 is CASTRERESYEQYF. CDR3 DNA: TGTGCCAGCACCCGCGAGCGGGAGAGCTACGAGCAGTACTTC.

This clonotype was counted ten times or more. The rearrangement joins TRBV19 to TRBJ2-3; D ambiguous. The V gene lost 3 bases and the J gene lost 4 bases, with 11 bases spanning the gap. CDR1 LNHDA and CDR2 SQIVND come from the germline V gene (reference sequence). This CDR3 is built from 14 residues. CDR3 sequence (DNA): TGTGCCAGTAGTATTTGGGGTTGGGCAGATACGCAGTATTTT. It specifies CASSIWGWADTQYF.

This chain joins TRBV25-1 and TRBJ2-7; possible D gene TRBD1, 6 bases. The length of the CDR3 is 16 residues. V was trimmed by 5 bases and J by 0 bases, leaving 17 bases between them. Germline values: CDR1 MGHDK, CDR2 SYGVNS. CDR3 nucleotides: TGTGCCAGCAGTCCGGGCTGGACAGTTTTCTCCTACGAGCAGTACTTC. Protein product: CASSPGWTVFSYEQYF.

In nucleotides, the CDR3 is TGTGCCAGCAGCCCACTGGGACAGGCTGACACTGAAGCTTTCTTT. Its protein is CASSPLGQADTEAFF. J is TRBJ1-1 and V is TRBV7-6, with 8 bases lining up with TRBD1. This CDR3 comprises 15 residues. Germline CDR1 SGHVS, CDR2 FNYEAQ. J lost 3 bases, V lost 5 bases, and 8 bases had no gene match. Together with reference TRBV7-6 and TRBJ1-1, the CDR3 gives the full variable domain: GAGVSQSPRYKVTKRGQDVALRCDPISGHVSLYWYRQALGQGPEFLTYFNYEAQQDKSGLPNDRFSAERPEGSISTLTIQRTEQRDSAMYRCASSPLGQADTEAFFGQGTRLTVV.

This clonotype has a handful of counts. The rearrangement uses TRBV7-6 and TRBJ2-7, with TRBD2 identical over 7 bases. Trimming removed 1 base from V and 3 bases from J; junction bases left unmatched: 3. In germline, CDR1 is SGHVS, CDR2 FNYEAQ. This CDR3 region has 14 residues. The chain's CDR3 is CASSLDRTSYEQYF. Here the CDR3 DNA reads TGTGCCAGCAGCTTAGACAGGACTAGCTACGAGCAGTACTTC. Full variable domain (outside the CDR3, taken from reference TRBV7-6 and TRBJ2-7): GAGVSQSPRYKVTKRGQDVALRCDPISGHVSLYWYRQALGQGPEFLTYFNYEAQQDKSGLPNDRFSAERPEGSISTLTIQRTEQRDSAMYRCASSLDRTSYEQYFGPGTRLTVT.

The genes are TRBV10-3 and TRBJ2-3; 11 bases are a match to TRBD2. Germline trimming cut 9 bases from V and 5 bases from J; bases unmatched to any gene: 4. The germline V gene has CDR1 ENHRY and CDR2 SYGVKD. The CDR3 is 13 amino acids. The CDR3: CAILAGVQDTQYF. CDR3 DNA sequence: TGTGCCATACTAGCGGGAGTTCAAGATACGCAGTATTTT.

A remark on this clonotype: One end of the junction does not line up with germline, which may come from a read error. The chain is built from TRBV10-3 and TRBJ2-1, with no clear D. CDR1 is ENHRY, CDR2 SYGVKD, per germline. The CDR3 is 17 amino acids. Here the CDR3 DNA reads TGTGCCACCAGTGATTTTCAAGGTCTAAGCTCCTACAATGAGCAGTTCTTC. Translation: CATSDFQGLSSYNEQFF.

The gene calls are TRBV10-3 and TRBJ2-7; TRBD2 agrees at 7 bases. This CDR3 is 14 amino acids long. Germline V gene lookup returns CDR1 ENHRY and CDR2 SYGVKD. J lost 4 bases, V lost 0 bases, and 3 bases had no gene match. In nucleotides, the CDR3 is TGTGCCATCAGTGAGTCTACTAGCGTATACGAGCAGTACTTC. It codes for CAISESTSVYEQYF.

The V gene is TRBV7-2, the J gene TRBJ2-1; 8 nucleotides match TRBD2. Germline lookup yields CDR1 SGHTA and CDR2 FQGNSA. Unmatched junction bases numbered 9, after V lost 5 bases and J lost 15 bases. The CDR3 is made up of 12 amino acids. CDR3 nucleotides: TGTGCCAGCAGCGTCAACGCGGGAGGCGTGTTCTTC. Translating it yields CASSVNAGGVFF.

This clonotype appeared a few times. The gene calls are TRBV3-1 and TRBJ2-5, with D possibly TRBD2 on 7 matching bases. CDR1 is LGHDT, CDR2 YNNKEL, per germline (reference sequence). CDR3 length equals 17 residues. V lost 4 bases to trimming and J lost 4 bases, with 22 bases between them. The CDR3 reads CASSLELGGAGRETQYF. The CDR3 region has the DNA TGTGCCAGCAGCCTAGAGTTAGGGGGGGCGGGAAGAGAGACCCAGTACTTC.

In this sample, this clonotype turned up a few times. The V call is TRBV7-8, the J call TRBJ1-5; no reliable D call. The CDR3 length is 14 residues. Trimming pared 8 bases from V and 1 base from J, leaving 12 bases between. CDR1 and CDR2 (germline): SGHVS, FQNEAQ. The CDR3 nucleotides read TGTGCCAGCGGAGAGACGGGAAGCAATCAGCCCCAGCATTTT. This sequence encodes CASGETGSNQPQHF.

The genes are TRBV7-9 and TRBJ1-2; a weak D match, TRBD1 (5 bases). V was trimmed by 4 bases and J by 1 base, leaving 16 bases between them. This CDR3 is 16 amino acids long. CDR1 is SEHNR, CDR2 FQNEAQ, per germline (reference sequence). The chain's CDR3 is CASSSSQVINNYGYTF. The DNA for the CDR3 is TGTGCCAGCAGCTCGTCACAGGTGATCAATAACTATGGCTACACCTTC.

As to this clonotype: Since a much larger clone is just one base distant, this may be a read error. The V call is TRBV9, the J call TRBJ1-1, with 9 nucleotides matching TRBD1. The germline CDR1 and CDR2 sequences are SGDLS and YYNGEE. The CDR3 runs 14 residues. CDR3 amino acids: CAGSSGQGNTEAFF. As DNA, the CDR3 is TGTGCCGGCAGCTCGGGACAGGGGAACACTGAAGCTTTCTTT.